This TCR beta chain was recorded in a study of spatial heterogeneity in lung cancer. Study information: Untreated early-stage non-small cell lung cancer patients, approximately 79 in total, were the donors.

Carried by each TCR cDNA molecule was a unique molecular identifier. TCRdb used MiXCR to reprocess the 5' RACE reads, holding one entry per CDR3 protein. The data show about 52,000 distinct CDR3 sequences, roughly 8.1% seen once. Regarding time point: blood at routine non-recurrence follow-up after resection. The sequenced material consisted of unsorted whole RNA from tumor, nontumor lung or frozen PBMC. This clonotype was observed at least ten times. V was clipped by 4 bases and J by 0 bases; unmatched bases: 5. This CDR3 is 15 amino acids long. Germline V gives CDR1 MDHEN, CDR2 SYDVKM. The chain recombines TRBV28 with TRBJ1-2; 7 bases are shared with TRBD1. The material was PBMCs, obtained at follow-up. This receptor was obtained from a female donor with early-stage non-small cell lung cancer. The CDR3 region has the DNA TGTGCCAGCAGTTCCGAGGGGGCCCCTAACTATGGCTACACCTTC. Translation gives CASSSEGAPNYGYTF.